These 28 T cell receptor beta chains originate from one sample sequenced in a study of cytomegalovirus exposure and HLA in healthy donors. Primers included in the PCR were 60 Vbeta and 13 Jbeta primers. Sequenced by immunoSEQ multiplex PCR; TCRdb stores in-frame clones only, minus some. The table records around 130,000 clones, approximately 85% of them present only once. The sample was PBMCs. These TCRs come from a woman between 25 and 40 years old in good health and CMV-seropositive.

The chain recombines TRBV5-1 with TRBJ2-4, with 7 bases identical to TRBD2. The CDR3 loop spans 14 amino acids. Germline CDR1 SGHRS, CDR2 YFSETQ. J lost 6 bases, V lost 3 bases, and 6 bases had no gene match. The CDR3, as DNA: TGCGCCAGCAGCTCAGAGCGGGGCTCAAACATTCAGTACTTC. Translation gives CASSSERGSNIQYF. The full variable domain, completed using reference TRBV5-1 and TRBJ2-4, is KAGVTQTPRYLIKTRGQQVTLSCSPISGHRSVSWYQQTPGQGLQFLFEYFSETQRNKGNFPGRFSGRQFSNSRSEMNVSTLELGDSALYLCASSSERGSNIQYFGAGTRLSVL.

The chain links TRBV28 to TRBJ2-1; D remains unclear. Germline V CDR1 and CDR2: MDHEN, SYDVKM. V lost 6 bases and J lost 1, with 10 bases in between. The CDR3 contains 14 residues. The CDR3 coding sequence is TGTGCCAGCAGCCCGAGTGGTTCCTACAATGAGCAGTTCTTC. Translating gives CASSPSGSYNEQFF.

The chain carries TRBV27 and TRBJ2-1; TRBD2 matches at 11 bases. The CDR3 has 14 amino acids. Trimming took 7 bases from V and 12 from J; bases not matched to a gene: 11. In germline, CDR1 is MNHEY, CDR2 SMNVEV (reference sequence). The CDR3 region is CASKPTSGSLVQFF. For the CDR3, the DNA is TGTGCCAGCAAACCAACTAGCGGGAGCCTTGTGCAGTTCTTC.

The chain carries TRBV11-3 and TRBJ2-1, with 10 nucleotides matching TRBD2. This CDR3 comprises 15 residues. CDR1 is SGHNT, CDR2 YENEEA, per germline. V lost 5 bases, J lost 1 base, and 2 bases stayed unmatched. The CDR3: CASSPSGSSYNEQFF. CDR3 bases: TGTGCCAGCAGCCCTAGCGGGAGTTCCTACAATGAGCAGTTCTTC.

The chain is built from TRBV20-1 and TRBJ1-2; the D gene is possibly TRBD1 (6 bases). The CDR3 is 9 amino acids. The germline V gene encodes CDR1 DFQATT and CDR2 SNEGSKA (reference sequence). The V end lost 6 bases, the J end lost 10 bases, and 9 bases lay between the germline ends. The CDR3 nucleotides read TGCAGTGCACGGGACACCTACACCTTC. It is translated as CSARDTYTF.

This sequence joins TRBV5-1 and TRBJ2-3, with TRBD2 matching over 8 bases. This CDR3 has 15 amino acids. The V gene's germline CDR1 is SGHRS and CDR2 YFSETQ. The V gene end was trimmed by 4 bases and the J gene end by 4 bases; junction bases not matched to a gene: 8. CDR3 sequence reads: CASSTVPGGADTQYF. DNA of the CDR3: TGCGCCAGCAGCACCGTCCCGGGGGGGGCAGATACGCAGTATTTT.

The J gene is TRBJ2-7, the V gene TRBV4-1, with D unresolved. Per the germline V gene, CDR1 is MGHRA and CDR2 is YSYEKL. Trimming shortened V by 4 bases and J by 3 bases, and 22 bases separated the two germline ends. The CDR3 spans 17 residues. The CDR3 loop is CASSPLPEVVIHYEQYF. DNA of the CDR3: TGCGCCAGCAGCCCCCTCCCCGAGGTAGTAATTCACTACGAGCAGTACTTC.

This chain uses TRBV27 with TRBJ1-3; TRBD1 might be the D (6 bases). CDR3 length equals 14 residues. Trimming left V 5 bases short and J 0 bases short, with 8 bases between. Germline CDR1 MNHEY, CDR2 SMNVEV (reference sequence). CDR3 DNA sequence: TGTGCCAGCAGTACAGGGCTCTCTGGAAACACCATATATTTT. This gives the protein CASSTGLSGNTIYF.

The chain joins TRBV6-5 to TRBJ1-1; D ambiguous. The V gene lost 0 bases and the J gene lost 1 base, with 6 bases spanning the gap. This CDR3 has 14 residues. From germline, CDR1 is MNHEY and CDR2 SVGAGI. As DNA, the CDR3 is TGTGCCAGCAGTTACTCAGAGGGGAACACTGAAGCTTTCTTT. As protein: CASSYSEGNTEAFF.

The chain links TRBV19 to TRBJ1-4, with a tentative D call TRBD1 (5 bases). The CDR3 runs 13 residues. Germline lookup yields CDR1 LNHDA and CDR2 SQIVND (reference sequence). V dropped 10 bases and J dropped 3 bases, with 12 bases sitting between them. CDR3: CATSWGPNEKLFF. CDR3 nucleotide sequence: TGTGCCACCTCATGGGGCCCTAATGAAAAACTGTTTTTT.

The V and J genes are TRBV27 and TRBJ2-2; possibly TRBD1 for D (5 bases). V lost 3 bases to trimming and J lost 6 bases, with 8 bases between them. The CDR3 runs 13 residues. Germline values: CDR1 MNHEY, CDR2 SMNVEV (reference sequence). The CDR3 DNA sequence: TGTGCCAGCAGTTTGACAGTCGCCGGGGAGCTGTTTTTT. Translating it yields CASSLTVAGELFF.

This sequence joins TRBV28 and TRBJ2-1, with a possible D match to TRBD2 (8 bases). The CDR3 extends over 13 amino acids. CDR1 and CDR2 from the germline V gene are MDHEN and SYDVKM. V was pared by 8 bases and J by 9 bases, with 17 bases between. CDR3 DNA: TGTGCCAGCGGAGCGGGAGCAGGGGGTGAGCAGTTCTTC. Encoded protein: CASGAGAGGEQFF.

This CDR3 reads CAWALNTEAFF. The CDR3 coding sequence is TGTGCCTGGGCGTTGAACACTGAAGCTTTCTTT. V and J are TRBV30 and TRBJ1-1; no firm D call. The germline V gene encodes CDR1 GTSNPN and CDR2 SVGIG (reference sequence). V was pared by 5 bases and J by 0 bases, with 4 bases between. The CDR3 has 11 residues.

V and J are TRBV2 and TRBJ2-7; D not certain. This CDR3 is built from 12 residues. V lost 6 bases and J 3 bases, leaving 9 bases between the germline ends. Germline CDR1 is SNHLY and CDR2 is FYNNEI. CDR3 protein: CASRLSSYEQYF. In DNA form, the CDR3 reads TGTGCCAGCAGGCTCTCTAGCTACGAGCAGTACTTC. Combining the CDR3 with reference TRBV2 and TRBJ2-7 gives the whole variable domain EPEVTQTPSHQVTQMGQEVILRCVPISNHLYFYWYRQILGQKVEFLVSFYNNEISEKSEIFDDQFSVERPDGSNFTLKIRSTKLEDSAMYFCASRLSSYEQYFGPGTRLTVT.

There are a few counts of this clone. CDR3 residues: CASTLSPSETQYF. In DNA form, the CDR3 reads TGTGCCAGCACCCTCAGTCCTTCAGAGACCCAGTACTTC. This sequence joins TRBV2 and TRBJ2-5; D gene uncertain. In germline, CDR1 is SNHLY, CDR2 FYNNEI. V was trimmed by 7 bases and J by 4 bases, leaving 13 bases between them. The CDR3 extends over 13 amino acids.

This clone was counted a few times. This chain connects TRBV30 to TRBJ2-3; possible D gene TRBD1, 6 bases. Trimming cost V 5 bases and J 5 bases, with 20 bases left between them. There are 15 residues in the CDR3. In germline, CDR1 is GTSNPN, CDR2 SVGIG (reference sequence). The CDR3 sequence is CAWQQPGTNRDTQYF. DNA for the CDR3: TGTGCCTGGCAACAGCCCGGGACAAACCGAGATACGCAGTATTTT.

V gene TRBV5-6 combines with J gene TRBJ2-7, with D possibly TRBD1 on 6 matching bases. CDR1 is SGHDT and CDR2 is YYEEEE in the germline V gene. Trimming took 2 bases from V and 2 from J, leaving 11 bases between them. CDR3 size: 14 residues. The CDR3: CASSFRGTPYEQYF. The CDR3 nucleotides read TGTGCCAGCAGCTTCAGGGGAACCCCCTACGAGCAGTACTTC.

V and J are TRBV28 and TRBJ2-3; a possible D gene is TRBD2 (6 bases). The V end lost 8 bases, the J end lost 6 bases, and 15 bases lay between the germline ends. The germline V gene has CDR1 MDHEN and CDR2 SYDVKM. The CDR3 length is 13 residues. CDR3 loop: CASGTGTSDTQYF. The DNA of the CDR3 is TGTGCCAGCGGGACTGGAACTTCCGATACGCAGTATTTT.

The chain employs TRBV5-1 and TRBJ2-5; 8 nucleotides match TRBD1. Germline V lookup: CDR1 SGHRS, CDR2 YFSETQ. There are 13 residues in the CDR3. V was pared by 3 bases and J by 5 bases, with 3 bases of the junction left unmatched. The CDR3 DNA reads TGCGCCAGCAGCTCGACAGGGGTGGAGACCCAGTACTTC. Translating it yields CASSSTGVETQYF.

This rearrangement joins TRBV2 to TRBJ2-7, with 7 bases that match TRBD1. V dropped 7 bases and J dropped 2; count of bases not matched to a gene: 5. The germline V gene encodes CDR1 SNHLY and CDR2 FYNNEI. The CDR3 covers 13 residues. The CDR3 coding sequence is TGTGCCAGCAAAGGACAGGAAGCCTACGAGCAGTACTTC. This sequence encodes CASKGQEAYEQYF.

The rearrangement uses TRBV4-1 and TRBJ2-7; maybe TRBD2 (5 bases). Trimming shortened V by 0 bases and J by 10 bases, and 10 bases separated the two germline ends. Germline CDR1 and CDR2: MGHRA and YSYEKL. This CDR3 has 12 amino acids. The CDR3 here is CASSQESGPQYF. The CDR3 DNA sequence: TGCGCCAGCAGCCAAGAGAGCGGACCTCAGTACTTC.

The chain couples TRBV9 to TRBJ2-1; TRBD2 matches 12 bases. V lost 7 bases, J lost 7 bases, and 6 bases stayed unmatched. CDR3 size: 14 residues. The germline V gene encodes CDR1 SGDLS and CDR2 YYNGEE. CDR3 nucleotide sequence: TGTGCCAGCTCCCTAGCGGGGGGGCCGAATGAGCAGTTCTTC. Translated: CASSLAGGPNEQFF.

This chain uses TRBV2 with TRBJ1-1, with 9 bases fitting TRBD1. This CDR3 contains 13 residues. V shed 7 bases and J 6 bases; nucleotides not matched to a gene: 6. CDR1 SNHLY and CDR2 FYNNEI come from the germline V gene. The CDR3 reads CASTGDREAEAFF. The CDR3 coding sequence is TGTGCCAGCACCGGGGACAGGGAGGCTGAAGCTTTCTTT.

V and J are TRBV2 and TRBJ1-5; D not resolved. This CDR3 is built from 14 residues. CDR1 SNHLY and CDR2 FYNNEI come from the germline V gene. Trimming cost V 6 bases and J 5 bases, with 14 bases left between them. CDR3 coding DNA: TGTGCCAGCAGACTAAATGCGAGGGATCAGCCCCAGCATTTT. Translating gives CASRLNARDQPQHF.

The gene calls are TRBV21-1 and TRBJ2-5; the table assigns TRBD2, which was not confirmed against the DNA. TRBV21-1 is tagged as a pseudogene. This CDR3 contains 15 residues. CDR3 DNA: TGTGCCAGCAGCAAACCGGGACTAGTAATAGAGACCCAGTACTTC. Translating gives CASSKPGLVIETQYF.

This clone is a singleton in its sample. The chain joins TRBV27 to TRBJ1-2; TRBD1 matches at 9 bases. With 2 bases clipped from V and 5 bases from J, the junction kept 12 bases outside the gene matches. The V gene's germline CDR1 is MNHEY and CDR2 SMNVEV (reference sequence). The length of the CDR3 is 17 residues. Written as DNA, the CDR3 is TGTGCCAGCAGTTTAACAATACGGGACAGGGAGCTATATGGCTACACCTTC. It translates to CASSLTIRDRELYGYTF.

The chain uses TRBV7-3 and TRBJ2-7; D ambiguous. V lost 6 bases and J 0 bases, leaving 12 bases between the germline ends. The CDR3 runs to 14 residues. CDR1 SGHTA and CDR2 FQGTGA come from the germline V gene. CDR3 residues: CASSPSALSYEQYF. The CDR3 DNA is TGTGCCAGCAGTCCCTCAGCGCTCTCCTACGAGCAGTACTTC.

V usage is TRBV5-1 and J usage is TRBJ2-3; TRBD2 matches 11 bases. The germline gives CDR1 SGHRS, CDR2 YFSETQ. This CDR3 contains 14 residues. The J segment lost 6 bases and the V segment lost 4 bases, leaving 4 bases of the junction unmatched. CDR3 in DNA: TGCGCCAGCAGCCAGACTAGCGGGGTTGATACGCAGTATTTT. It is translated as CASSQTSGVDTQYF.